This record looks at one T cell receptor (beta chain) sequence and its context. The antigen is not known. These data come from a study of STAT5B mutations in CD4+ large granular lymphocyte leukemia. Regarding the study as a whole: Compared with healthy controls (2/35), patient top clones favored TRBV06 (8/27). Without putative leukemic clones, patient CD4-sorted repertoires remained more clonal than healthy CD4+ repertoires. Approximately 25% of private leukemic clonotypes occurred rarely in other patients' non-leukemic repertoires.

Trimming shortened V by 5 bases and J by 5 bases, and 19 bases separated the two germline ends. The CDR3 is 15 amino acids. The germline V gene has CDR1 SGHKS and CDR2 YYEKEE (reference sequence). Authors' methods: The detection floor for productive clonotype frequency was 2.59 x 10-5. Produced via immunoSEQ multiplex PCR; TCRdb's table is partial and in-frame only. The V and J calls and clone size were taken over from that table, and D and trimming were inferred from the DNA. The repertoire holds tens of thousands of clones, approximately 79% seen once, with under 2.5% in the top ten. The J gene is TRBJ2-5, the V gene TRBV5-5, with D perhaps matching TRBD1 or TRBD2 (5 bases each). The receptor comes from a human donor in good health. Sequenced material: CD4+ T cells from blood buffy coats. Here the CDR3 reads CASRRSPTGGETQYF. DNA of the CDR3: TGTGCCAGCAGAAGGTCCCCTACAGGCGGGGAGACCCAGTACTTC.